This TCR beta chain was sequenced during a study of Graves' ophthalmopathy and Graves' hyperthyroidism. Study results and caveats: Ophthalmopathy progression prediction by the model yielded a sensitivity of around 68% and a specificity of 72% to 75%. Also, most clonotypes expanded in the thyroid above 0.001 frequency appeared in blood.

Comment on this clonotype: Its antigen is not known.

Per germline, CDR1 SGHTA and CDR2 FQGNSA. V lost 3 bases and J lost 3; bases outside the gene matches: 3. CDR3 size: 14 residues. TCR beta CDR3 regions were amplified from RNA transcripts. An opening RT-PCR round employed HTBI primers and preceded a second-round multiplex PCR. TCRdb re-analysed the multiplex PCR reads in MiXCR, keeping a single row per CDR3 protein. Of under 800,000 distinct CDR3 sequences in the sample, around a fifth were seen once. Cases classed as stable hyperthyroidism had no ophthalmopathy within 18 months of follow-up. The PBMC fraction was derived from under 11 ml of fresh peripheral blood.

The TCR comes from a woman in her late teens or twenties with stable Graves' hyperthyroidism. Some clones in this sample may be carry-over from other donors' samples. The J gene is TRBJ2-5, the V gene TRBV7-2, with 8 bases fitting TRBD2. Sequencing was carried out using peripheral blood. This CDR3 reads CASSLGGRKETQYF. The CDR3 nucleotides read TGTGCCAGCAGCTTGGGCGGGAGGAAAGAGACCCAGTACTTC.